This TCR beta chain comes out of a study of T cell responses to AZD1222 COVID-19 vaccine. Sequenced by immunoSEQ multiplex PCR; TCRdb stores in-frame clones only, minus some. The sample holds just over 90,000 clones, around 91% seen once. As concerns this clone: Antigen specificity is unknown.

Second-dose intervals of approximately 4 or approximately 12 weeks were pooled. Notes on the study in general: Donor demographics were predominantly white British with a female majority; clonal diversity may be underestimated. With two AZD1222 doses given, Spike-specific TCR breadth and depth both rose. Variant regions that are unmutated are reportedly the target of nearly half of spike-specific TCRs.

The source is an adult who received the AZD1222 COVID-19 vaccine. The specimen comprised peripheral blood, sampled 28 days after the second AZD1222 dose.

CDR3 in DNA: TGTGCTAGTGGGGGTGCCGAAATGGAAAAACTGTTTTTT. This gives the protein CASGGAEMEKLFF. The V gene is TRBV12-5, the J gene TRBJ1-4, with D unclear. V lost 6 bases and J 8 bases, leaving 13 bases between the germline ends. The germline V gene has CDR1 LGHNT and CDR2 FRNRAP. This CDR3 has 13 residues.